The 15 T cell receptor beta chains below were found in one sample sequenced in a study of post-analysis software for immune sequencing data. Study observations and caveats: A few TRBV segments occurring more often in patients than controls included TRBV5-6, TRBV5-1 and TRBV20-1.

Every TCR beta cDNA library bore unique molecular identifiers. One entry per CDR3 protein, called by TCRdb with MiXCR from the PCR reads. The profile covers hundreds of thousands of distinct CDR3 sequences, with around 27% appearing a single time and around 0.56% taken by the ten largest. For these receptors, no antigen is known. The source material was blood. These TCRs come from a girl aged 5 to 17 with multiple sclerosis.

V usage is TRBV6-6 and J usage is TRBJ1-2; 7 bases align to TRBD1. The CDR3 has 15 residues. Germline trimming cut 2 bases from V and 6 bases from J; bases unmatched to any gene: 9. Germline V gives CDR1 MNHNY, CDR2 SVGAGI (reference sequence). The CDR3: CASSYQAGGENGYTF. The CDR3 bases are TGTGCCAGCAGTTACCAAGCAGGGGGAGAGAATGGCTACACCTTC.

This clonotype was picked up many times. The genes are TRBV9 and TRBJ2-3; 7 bases map to TRBD2. V was clipped by 3 bases and J by 3 bases; unmatched bases: 4. CDR3 length: 14 amino acids. Germline lookup yields CDR1 SGDLS and CDR2 YYNGEE. This chain's CDR3 is CASSGTSATDTQYF. The CDR3 DNA follows: TGTGCCAGCAGCGGAACTAGCGCTACAGATACGCAGTATTTT.

This clonotype appeared a few times. The chain links TRBV28 to TRBJ1-2; D may be TRBD1 (5 bases). CDR1 and CDR2 from the germline V gene are MDHEN and SYDVKM. V gave up 5 bases and J gave up 8 bases, with 18 bases separating them. The CDR3 contains 14 residues. For the CDR3, the DNA is TGTGCCAGCAGTCTGACTTGGGGGGAGGAAGGCTACACCTTC. It yields the protein CASSLTWGEEGYTF.

A remark on this clonotype: A clone one base away is much larger, so this may be a read error. The chain is built from TRBV12-3 or TRBV12-4 and TRBJ2-3; 10 bases are shared with TRBD2. The CDR3 is made up of 15 amino acids. CDR3 DNA: TGTGCCAGCAGTTTAACTAGCGGGATGACAGATATGCAGTATTTT. Its translation is CASSLTSGMTDMQYF.

This rearrangement joins TRBV27 to TRBJ2-1, with D possibly being TRBD2 (5 bases). The V end was cut by 6 bases, the J end by 10 bases, with 22 bases between. From germline, CDR1 is MNHEY and CDR2 SMNVEV (reference sequence). The CDR3 is made up of 15 amino acids. The CDR3 spells CASSPWAGLSYEQFF. CDR3 nucleotide sequence: TGTGCCAGCAGCCCCTGGGCGGGCCTCTCCTACGAGCAGTTCTTC.

This rearrangement joins TRBV28 to TRBJ2-7, with 11 nucleotides matching TRBD2. V was pared by 3 bases and J by 6 bases, with 10 bases of the junction left unmatched. The germline CDR1 and CDR2 sequences are MDHEN and SYDVKM. The CDR3 is 16 amino acids. The CDR3 is CASSFNGLAGPGEQYF. The CDR3 region has the DNA TGTGCCAGCAGTTTTAATGGACTAGCGGGCCCGGGCGAGCAGTACTTC.

This clonotype appeared a few times. The chain joins TRBV6-5 to TRBJ2-1; 7 nucleotides agree with TRBD1. V gave up 6 bases and J gave up 1 base; unmatched junction bases: 6. The germline gives CDR1 MNHEY, CDR2 SVGAGI. This CDR3 is built from 15 residues. DNA for the CDR3: TGTGCCAGCAGCCGGGGACAGCTATCCTACAATGAGCAGTTCTTC. It is translated as CASSRGQLSYNEQFF.

This clonotype was seen many times. V and J are TRBV6-5 and TRBJ2-5; D unresolved. V was shortened by 6 bases and J by 1 base, with 12 bases between the two germline ends. The CDR3 totals 14 residues. In germline, CDR1 is MNHEY, CDR2 SVGAGI. CDR3 nucleotides: TGTGCCAGCAGCCCGTCAAGGCTCCAAGAGACCCAGTACTTC. As protein: CASSPSRLQETQYF.

The chain links TRBV7-8 to TRBJ1-5; 9 positions agree with TRBD1. This CDR3 has 16 amino acids. Germline CDR1 SGHVS, CDR2 FQNEAQ. The trim removed 5 bases at V and 4 bases at J, leaving 9 bases unmatched. This chain's CDR3 is CASSPGTGMGNQPQHF. CDR3 sequence (DNA): TGTGCCAGCAGCCCTGGGACAGGGATGGGTAATCAGCCCCAGCATTTT.

In the case of this clonotype: A much larger clonotype is one base distant, so this may be a read error. V gene TRBV20-1 combines with J gene TRBJ2-1, with D hard to call. The CDR3 is 13 residues long. Germline V gene data show CDR1 as DFQATT and CDR2 as SNEGSKA (reference sequence). V gave up 5 bases and J gave up 0 bases, with 8 bases separating them. In DNA form, the CDR3 reads TGCAGTGCTGGCCTGAGCTCCTACAATGAGCAGTTCTTC. Protein product: CSAGLSSYNEQFF.

Worth noting for this clonotype: A junction boundary mismatches the germline segment, possibly from a read error. The V and J genes are TRBV14 and TRBJ2-1; D uncertain. In germline, CDR1 is SGHDN, CDR2 FVKESK. The CDR3 is 14 residues long. CDR3 DNA: TGTGCCGGCAGCCAAGTTATCGGGTACAATGAGCAGTTCTTC. This translates into CAGSQVIGYNEQFF.

The V and J genes are TRBV27 and TRBJ2-7; D might be TRBD1 (5 bases). This CDR3 is 13 amino acids long. Germline CDR1 and CDR2: MNHEY and SMNVEV (reference sequence). V lost 7 bases, J lost 2 bases, and 12 bases lay in between. Here the CDR3 DNA reads TGTGCCAGCATGGGGCAGGATACCTACGAGCAGTACTTC. This gives the protein CASMGQDTYEQYF.

This chain uses TRBV10-3 with TRBJ1-5; D perhaps matches TRBD1 (6 bases). This CDR3 has 15 amino acids. CDR1 is ENHRY and CDR2 is SYGVKD in the germline V gene. Trimming removed 2 bases at V and 2 bases at J, with 10 bases between. The CDR3 DNA sequence: TGTGCCATCAGTGAGGGGGGGCGCGGCAATCAGCCCCAGCATTTT. Amino acid sequence: CAISEGGRGNQPQHF.

The sample holds a few counts of this clonotype. This chain links TRBV18 with TRBJ2-7; 7 bases align to TRBD1. Germline trimming cut 0 bases from V and 8 bases from J; bases unmatched to any gene: 7. The CDR3 has 14 amino acids. Germline CDR1 KGHSH, CDR2 LQKENI. The CDR3 DNA follows: TGTGCCAGCTCACCACCGACAGGGCCCTATAAGCAGTACTTC. It yields the protein CASSPPTGPYKQYF.

This clonotype has only a few counts. The chain joins TRBV5-4 to TRBJ2-4, with D perhaps matching TRBD1 (5 bases). Trimming took 5 bases from V and 11 from J, leaving 17 bases between them. CDR1 is SGHNT and CDR2 is YYREEE in the germline V gene (reference sequence). The CDR3 is 13 residues long. The CDR3 sequence: CASSAAGNWFQYF. The CDR3 DNA is TGTGCCAGCAGTGCTGCAGGGAACTGGTTTCAGTACTTC.